This TCR beta chain was profiled in a study of T-cell memory formation after mild COVID-19. Germline values: CDR1 MNHEY, CDR2 SVGAGI. This CDR3 region has 15 residues. Trimming at V came to 5 bases and at J to 8 bases, leaving 9 bases not matched to a gene. TCRdb redid the calling of the 5' RACE reads with MiXCR, one entry per CDR3 protein. Found here are more than 450,000 distinct CDR3 sequences, over 15% of them singletons; the top ten hold about 11%. Points from the study as a whole: Pre-infection memory showed some responding clones, and this suggested that cross-reactive memory joined.

This clonotype came up a few times. Its antigen is not identified. The TCR sequence derives from an adult woman who had mild COVID-19 (a few samples of this study predate the infection). Cell type and time point are not known. The rearrangement links TRBV6-5 to TRBJ2-3; 11 bases are shared with TRBD2. The specimen was PBMCs or a T cell subset sorted from them (not recorded which). As DNA, the CDR3 is TGTGCCAGCAGTCTGACTAGCGGGATCGAGGGTACGCAGTATTTT. Its protein product is CASSLTSGIEGTQYF.